The next 7 T cell receptor beta chains were all read from a single sample in a study of T cells after yellow fever vaccination (dated by TCRdb to the late 2010s). Library method: 5' RACE. Reads for this sample came from an Illumina HiSeq 2500. TCRdb reran the public reads through fastp at Q25 and MiXCR, keeping productive beta chains. Merged by CDR3 protein, the rows form single entries marked with the most common genes and DNA. The sample table records some 110,000 distinct CDR3 sequences; 6.5% to 9% of these occur just once. The ten largest make up around 2.6% of the sample. According to the study, the label for this sample's treatment or condition signals: live attenuated yellow fever vaccine strain. Specimen: CD4+ T cells sorted from PBMCs, collected roughly 45 days after the first yellow fever vaccination. Every receptor here comes from a man between 18 and 35 years old who received the YFV17D yellow fever vaccine.

In its sample, this clonotype was seen many times. J is TRBJ2-3 and V is TRBV15; D not resolved. The CDR3 has 12 residues. Trimming stripped 1 base from V and 4 bases from J, with 3 bases between. CDR1 is LNHNV and CDR2 is YYDKDF in the germline V gene (reference sequence). The CDR3 coding sequence is TGTGCCACCAGCAGAGGAGCAGATACGCAGTATTTT. It translates to CATSRGADTQYF.

This clonotype has a count of ten or more. The V and J genes are TRBV5-1 and TRBJ2-3; D may be TRBD1 (6 bases). The CDR3 is made up of 14 amino acids. The germline CDR1 and CDR2 sequences are SGHRS and YFSETQ. V dropped 4 bases and J dropped 3 bases, with 12 bases sitting between them. CDR3 protein: CASSIGTSTDTQYF. The CDR3 nucleotides are TGCGCCAGCAGCATAGGGACATCTACAGATACGCAGTATTTT. Full variable domain (outside the CDR3, taken from reference TRBV5-1 and TRBJ2-3): KAGVTQTPRYLIKTRGQQVTLSCSPISGHRSVSWYQQTPGQGLQFLFEYFSETQRNKGNFPGRFSGRQFSNSRSEMNVSTLELGDSALYLCASSIGTSTDTQYFGPGTRLTVL.

Many counts were recorded for this clonotype. The gene calls are TRBV7-8 and TRBJ2-3; TRBD2 matches at 14 bases. The CDR3 loop spans 16 amino acids. Germline CDR1 and CDR2: SGHVS and FQNEAQ. J lost 4 bases, V lost 2 bases, and 2 bases had no gene match. The CDR3 DNA is TGTGCCAGCAGCTTACGACTAGCGGGGGGGGCAGATACGCAGTATTTT. Its translation: CASSLRLAGGADTQYF.

This clonotype was found many times. The chain joins TRBV18 to TRBJ1-6; D gene uncertain. CDR1 is KGHSH, CDR2 LQKENI, per germline. Trimming took off 0 bases at V and 8 bases at J, with 8 bases between the two ends. The CDR3 has 14 residues. Here the CDR3 reads CASSPPNGYSPLHF. As DNA, the CDR3 is TGTGCCAGCTCACCACCCAACGGATATTCACCCCTCCACTTT.

As concerns this clonotype: Since a much larger clone is just one base distant, this may be a read error. This sequence joins TRBV10-3 and TRBJ2-7; D is undetermined. V was pared by 0 bases and J by 0 bases, with 3 bases between. Germline CDR1 and CDR2: ENHRY and SYGVKD. The CDR3 runs to 13 residues. The CDR3 loop reads CAISESNSYEQYF. The CDR3 DNA reads as TGTGCCATCAGTGAGTCGAACTCCTACGAGCAGTACTTC.

This clonotype was found many times. This sequence joins TRBV4-1 and TRBJ2-1; D is uncertain. CDR3 length: 15 amino acids. Germline CDR1 reads MGHRA; CDR2 reads YSYEKL. Deletions cut 1 base from V and 5 bases from J, with 12 bases between. CDR3 DNA: TGCGCCAGCAGCCAAGGTAACAGACGAAACAATGAGCAGTTCTTC. Encoded protein: CASSQGNRRNNEQFF.

Many counts were recorded for this clonotype. V and J are TRBV9 and TRBJ2-1; D is unclear. V lost 0 bases and J 2 bases, leaving 9 bases between the germline ends. Germline V CDR1 and CDR2: SGDLS, YYNGEE. CDR3 length: 15 amino acids. The CDR3, as DNA: TGTGCCAGCAGCGTAGATAGGCCTGCCTACAATGAGCAGTTCTTC. It is translated as CASSVDRPAYNEQFF. Drawing the rest from reference TRBV9 and TRBJ2-1, the complete variable domain is DSGVTQTPKHLITATGQRVTLRCSPRSGDLSVYWYQQSLDQGLQFLIQYYNGEERAKGNILERFSAQQFPDLHSELNLSSLELGDSALYFCASSVDRPAYNEQFFGPGTRLTVL.